Presented here are 32 T cell receptor beta chains from one specimen sequenced in a study of graft-versus-host responses after intestinal transplantation. Sequenced by immunoSEQ multiplex PCR; TCRdb stores in-frame clones only, minus some. Here the sample spans under 75,000 clones, 90% being singletons. Their specific antigens are unknown. The sample was unstimulated CD8+ T cells sorted from spleen or lymph node cells, taken before transplant. The receptors derive from a human donor who was the organ donor for an intestinal transplant.

This chain links TRBV4-1 with TRBJ1-4; tentatively, D is TRBD1 (6 bases). Trimming stripped 3 bases from V and 6 bases from J, with 11 bases between. CDR1 and CDR2 from the germline V gene are MGHRA and YSYEKL. CDR3 length: 14 residues. CDR3 nucleotide sequence: TGCGCCAGCAGCCAGGGGGCTCTTGATGAAAAACTGTTTTTT. It yields the protein CASSQGALDEKLFF.

This clone has only a few counts. The gene calls are TRBV2 and TRBJ1-6; tentative D call: TRBD1 (5 bases). V lost 3 bases, J lost 0 bases, and 15 bases lay in between. This CDR3 is built from 18 residues. The germline gives CDR1 SNHLY, CDR2 FYNNEI. CDR3 sequence reads: CASSEHRWSSSYNSPLHF. The CDR3 bases are TGTGCCAGCAGTGAGCACAGGTGGTCGAGCTCCTATAATTCACCCCTCCACTTT.

V is TRBV15 and J is TRBJ2-6; TRBD1 aligns across 7 bases. The V gene end was trimmed by 0 bases and the J gene end by 0 bases; junction bases not matched to a gene: 5. Germline V gene lookup returns CDR1 LNHNV and CDR2 YYDKDF (reference sequence). This CDR3 has 18 residues. In DNA form, the CDR3 reads TGTGCCACCAGCAGAGACCGGGACAGCGGCTCTGGGGCCAACGTCCTGACTTTC. It codes for CATSRDRDSGSGANVLTF. The variable domain in full, completed from reference TRBV15 and TRBJ2-6, reads DAMVIQNPRYQVTQFGKPVTLSCSQTLNHNVMYWYQQKSSQAPKLLFHYYDKDFNNEADTPDNFQSRRPNTSFCFLDIRSPGLGDTAMYLCATSRDRDSGSGANVLTFGAGSRLTVL.

The rearrangement uses TRBV4-1 and TRBJ1-5; no clear D gene. Germline CDR1 MGHRA, CDR2 YSYEKL. This CDR3 contains 17 residues. Trimming shortened V by 0 bases and J by 0 bases, and 12 bases separated the two germline ends. The CDR3 coding sequence is TGCGCCAGCAGCCAAGAGCGGTGGCAGAATAGCAATCAGCCCCAGCATTTT. It encodes CASSQERWQNSNQPQHF.

The genes are TRBV7-9 and TRBJ2-7, with 7 bases lining up with TRBD2. The germline V gene has CDR1 SEHNR and CDR2 FQNEAQ (reference sequence). V shed 5 bases, J shed 1 base, and the junction held 2 bases outside the gene matches. This CDR3 region has 13 residues. The chain's CDR3 is CASSREVSYEQYV. The CDR3 bases are TGTGCCAGCAGCCGGGAGGTGTCCTACGAGCAGTACGTC.

This clone occurred once. The gene calls are TRBV7-9 and TRBJ2-7; the D gene is possibly TRBD2 (5 bases). The length of the CDR3 is 12 residues. Trimming removed 6 bases at V and 3 bases at J, with 9 bases between. Germline CDR1 and CDR2: SEHNR and FQNEAQ (reference sequence). CDR3 region: CASSGRDYEQYV. In nucleotides, the CDR3 is TGTGCCAGCAGTGGCCGGGACTACGAGCAGTACGTC.

This clone was detected only once. The rearrangement links TRBV2 to TRBJ2-5, with TRBD2 matching 10 bases. The germline gives CDR1 SNHLY, CDR2 FYNNEI. With V trimmed by 2 bases and J by 1 base, 7 bases remained unmatched. The CDR3 loop spans 17 amino acids. The chain's CDR3 is CASSEIGTSGAQETQYF. In nucleotides, the CDR3 is TGTGCCAGCAGTGAAATCGGTACTAGCGGGGCCCAAGAGACCCAGTACTTC.

The V gene is TRBV13, the J gene TRBJ1-1, with a possible D match to TRBD1 (5 bases). This CDR3 region has 13 residues. Trimming took off 4 bases at V and 11 bases at J, with 17 bases between the two ends. Germline V gene lookup returns CDR1 PRHDT and CDR2 FYEKMQ (reference sequence). The chain's CDR3 is CASSSGRGEVAFF. The CDR3 DNA reads TGTGCCAGCAGCTCGGGCCGGGGGGAGGTGGCTTTCTTT.

The J gene is TRBJ1-3, the V gene TRBV15; D ambiguous. The ends were cut back, 0 bases at V and 0 bases at J, with 12 bases in the middle. Germline V CDR1 and CDR2: LNHNV, YYDKDF (reference sequence). The CDR3 has 17 amino acids. CDR3 protein: CATSRDHQASSGNTIYF. CDR3 nucleotides: TGTGCCACCAGCAGAGACCACCAGGCCAGCTCTGGAAACACCATATATTTT.

The rearrangement joins TRBV27 to TRBJ1-2; 7 bases are a match to TRBD1. The CDR3 runs to 18 residues. Germline CDR1 reads MNHEY; CDR2 reads SMNVEV (reference sequence). V lost 7 bases and J lost 9; bases outside the gene matches: 26. The CDR3 is CASMGLGGTGDPGYSYTF. CDR3 in DNA: TGTGCCAGCATGGGCCTTGGGGGAACAGGGGACCCGGGGTATAGCTACACCTTC.

CDR3 region: CASSLGQGSTDTQYF. For the CDR3, the DNA is TGTGCCAGTAGTTTAGGACAGGGCAGCACAGATACGCAGTATTTT. The rearrangement joins TRBV19 to TRBJ2-3; 8 positions agree with TRBD1. The length of the CDR3 is 15 residues. Germline assignment: CDR1 LNHDA and CDR2 SQIVND (reference sequence). V shed 5 bases, J shed 0 bases, and the junction held 4 bases outside the gene matches.

J is TRBJ2-1 and V is TRBV11-3; 10 nucleotides agree with TRBD1. V shed 1 base, J shed 9 bases, and the junction held 0 bases outside the gene matches. Per the germline V gene, CDR1 is SGHNT and CDR2 is YENEEA. The CDR3 covers 13 residues. This CDR3 is CASSLGQGAEQFF. DNA of the CDR3: TGTGCCAGCAGCTTAGGACAGGGGGCTGAGCAGTTCTTC.

The genes are TRBV29-1 and TRBJ2-2; possible D gene TRBD2, 5 bases. With 1 base removed from V and 0 bases from J, the gap between germline ends came to 12 bases. The CDR3 consists of 16 residues. Germline lookup yields CDR1 SQVTM and CDR2 ANQGSEA. The CDR3 DNA reads as TGCAGCGTTGAAGCCCCCGGGGTAGCGAACACCGGGGAGCTGTTTTTT. As protein: CSVEAPGVANTGELFF.

This clone was picked up one time. The rearrangement uses TRBV11-2 and TRBJ1-1, with TRBD1 matching over 8 bases. Germline V gives CDR1 SGHAT, CDR2 FQNNGV. This CDR3 has 16 residues. With V trimmed by 5 bases and J by 0 bases, 8 bases remained unmatched. CDR3 sequence (DNA): TGTGCCAGCAGCCCACAGACAGGGGTGATGAACACTGAAGCTTTCTTT. This gives the protein CASSPQTGVMNTEAFF.

The chain couples TRBV4-3 to TRBJ1-1; D not certain. V lost 0 bases to trimming and J lost 5 bases, with 7 bases between them. CDR3 length equals 13 residues. Germline V gene lookup returns CDR1 LGHNA and CDR2 YSLEER. This chain's CDR3 is CASSQDLETEAFF. The CDR3 nucleotides are TGCGCCAGCAGCCAAGACCTTGAGACTGAAGCTTTCTTT.

This chain uses TRBV4-2 with TRBJ2-7; 7 bases are shared with TRBD1. Germline V gene sequence: CDR1 LGHNA, CDR2 YNFKEQ. J gave up 3 bases and V 0 bases, and 2 bases lay outside the gene matches. The CDR3 has 14 amino acids. The CDR3 nucleotides are TGTGCCAGCAGCCAAGATCCAGGGGGCTACGAGCAGTACGTC. Protein: CASSQDPGGYEQYV.

The CDR3: CARSLAITERRYEQYV. CDR3 in DNA: TGTGCCAGAAGCTTGGCCATTACAGAGAGAAGGTACGAGCAGTACGTC. The chain has TRBV5-3 and TRBJ2-7; D gene unclear. TRBV5-3 is an ORF, and what it does is uncertain. Trimming removed 0 bases at V and 4 bases at J, with 17 bases between. The CDR3 is 16 amino acids.

This clone is medium-sized by share. The rearrangement links TRBV5-4 to TRBJ2-7; 7 bases align to TRBD1. The CDR3 loop spans 13 amino acids. Germline trimming cut 4 bases from V and 1 base from J; bases unmatched to any gene: 2. Germline lookup yields CDR1 SGHNT and CDR2 YYREEE (reference sequence). In nucleotides, the CDR3 is TGTGCCAGCAGCGTCAGGGGGTCCTACGAGCAGTACGTC. Its translation: CASSVRGSYEQYV.

The chain has TRBV19 and TRBJ2-1, with D possibly matching TRBD2 (5 bases). CDR1 is LNHDA and CDR2 is SQIVND in the germline V gene (reference sequence). CDR3 size: 15 residues. Trimming removed 6 bases from V and 3 bases from J, with 15 bases in between. This CDR3 reads CASRPADRDYNEQFF. CDR3 nucleotide sequence: TGTGCCAGTAGACCAGCCGACCGGGACTACAATGAGCAGTTCTTC.

This chain links TRBV7-9 with TRBJ1-4; D gene ambiguous. This CDR3 is built from 19 residues. V gave up 5 bases and J gave up 0 bases, with 22 bases separating them. Germline lookup yields CDR1 SEHNR and CDR2 FQNEAQ (reference sequence). The CDR3 sequence is CASSPGWLRRPPTNEKLFF. CDR3 DNA: TGTGCCAGCAGCCCTGGTTGGCTCAGGCGACCTCCAACTAATGAAAAACTGTTTTTT.

This clone occurred once. The chain uses TRBV6-4 and TRBJ1-1, with 7 bases that match TRBD1. The CDR3 loop spans 14 amino acids. The germline V gene has CDR1 MRHNA and CDR2 SNTAGT. The junction had 2 bases not matched to a gene; V was cut back by 4 bases and J by 0 bases. This chain's CDR3 is CASSATGVNTEAFF. The CDR3 DNA sequence: TGTGCCAGCAGTGCCACAGGGGTGAACACTGAAGCTTTCTTT.

This chain connects TRBV6-1 to TRBJ1-1, with 8 positions matching TRBD1. Germline V CDR1 and CDR2: MNHNS, SASEGT. Trimming at V came to 4 bases and at J to 6 bases, leaving 10 bases not matched to a gene. This CDR3 comprises 15 residues. The CDR3 DNA reads TGTGCCAGCAGTGTTGACAGGGGAGGGAATTCTGAAGCTTTCTTT. As protein: CASSVDRGGNSEAFF.

This sequence joins TRBV4-1 and TRBJ1-1; tentative D call: TRBD1 (6 bases). In germline, CDR1 is MGHRA, CDR2 YSYEKL. V dropped 1 base and J dropped 5 bases, with 17 bases sitting between them. The CDR3 is 16 amino acids. CDR3 DNA sequence: TGCGCCAGCAGCCAAGCCCCCCAGGGGAGTGATACTGAAGCTTTCTTT. This sequence encodes CASSQAPQGSDTEAFF.

The chain is built from TRBV6-5 and TRBJ1-5; D is undetermined. The CDR3 is 13 residues long. Germline V lookup: CDR1 MNHEY, CDR2 SVGAGI. Trimming removed 2 bases from V and 5 bases from J, with 7 bases in between. CDR3: CASSYESHQPQHF. The CDR3 region has the DNA TGTGCCAGCAGTTACGAAAGCCATCAGCCCCAGCATTTT.

J is TRBJ2-7 and V is TRBV7-8; no reliable D call. This CDR3 has 15 amino acids. V was pared by 3 bases and J by 4 bases, with 16 bases between. Germline V lookup: CDR1 SGHVS, CDR2 FQNEAQ. For the CDR3, the DNA is TGTGCCAGCAGCTTGAAGCAGGCCTTTCGATACGAGCAGTACGTC. Amino acid sequence: CASSLKQAFRYEQYV.

V is TRBV6-5 and J is TRBJ1-2, with D tentatively TRBD1 (5 bases). Germline lookup yields CDR1 MNHEY and CDR2 SVGAGI. This CDR3 is built from 16 residues. V lost 0 bases to trimming and J lost 1 base, with 12 bases between them. The CDR3 here is CASSYSSPGGNYGYTF. DNA of the CDR3: TGTGCCAGCAGTTACTCGAGTCCGGGGGGTAACTATGGCTACACCTTC.

V usage is TRBV28 and J usage is TRBJ2-6, with 9 bases identical to TRBD2. The CDR3 is 18 amino acids. J gave up 4 bases and V 7 bases, and 14 bases lay outside the gene matches. Germline lookup yields CDR1 MDHEN and CDR2 SYDVKM. CDR3 sequence: CASTFTGTSTLGANVLTF. The DNA of the CDR3 is TGTGCCAGCACCTTTACGGGGACTAGCACTCTCGGGGCCAACGTCCTGACTTTC.

The CDR3 DNA follows: TGCGCCAGCAGCCAAGATGTGACTGGTCGGGATACGCAGTATTTT. Translated, it gives CASSQDVTGRDTQYF. The chain is built from TRBV4-3 and TRBJ2-3; D not resolved. Trimming pared 0 bases from V and 6 bases from J, leaving 13 bases between. The germline V gene encodes CDR1 LGHNA and CDR2 YSLEER. The CDR3 runs 15 residues.

The chain employs TRBV2 and TRBJ2-5, with 10 positions matching TRBD2. V was clipped by 8 bases and J by 2 bases; unmatched bases: 5. Germline-derived CDR1 and CDR2 are SNHLY and FYNNEI. This CDR3 has 14 residues. The DNA for the CDR3 is TGTGCCAGCGTGACTAGCGGGCGACAAGAGACCCAGTACTTC. Its protein is CASVTSGRQETQYF.

The rearrangement links TRBV7-8 to TRBJ2-7, with 11 nucleotides matching TRBD1. The CDR3 is made up of 14 amino acids. V lost 3 bases and J lost 6; bases outside the gene matches: 4. Germline CDR1 reads SGHVS; CDR2 reads FQNEAQ. Here the CDR3 reads CASSFGTGGGEQYV. The CDR3 DNA is TGTGCCAGCAGCTTCGGGACAGGGGGGGGCGAGCAGTACGTC.

The chain carries TRBV15 and TRBJ2-1, with a tentative D call TRBD2 (6 bases). The germline V and J ends were trimmed by 1 base and 8 bases, with 18 bases remaining between them. CDR1 and CDR2 from the germline V gene are LNHNV and YYDKDF (reference sequence). The CDR3 consists of 16 residues. The CDR3 bases are TGTGCCACCAGCAGAGTGGGACTCAGATCAAGCGATGAGCAGTTCTTC. Its translation: CATSRVGLRSSDEQFF.

The chain uses TRBV5-1 and TRBJ2-2, with D possibly being TRBD1 (5 bases). The germline CDR1 and CDR2 sequences are SGHRS and YFSETQ. CDR3 length equals 16 residues. V was shortened by 8 bases and J by 3 bases, with 20 bases between the two germline ends. The CDR3 sequence is CASRPQLAGYTGELFF. The CDR3 DNA sequence: TGCGCCAGTCGCCCGCAATTGGCAGGGTACACCGGGGAGCTGTTTTTT. Together with reference TRBV5-1 and TRBJ2-2, the CDR3 gives the full variable domain: KAGVTQTPRYLIKTRGQQVTLSCSPISGHRSVSWYQQTPGQGLQFLFEYFSETQRNKGNFPGRFSGRQFSNSRSEMNVSTLELGDSALYLCASRPQLAGYTGELFFGEGSRLTVL.